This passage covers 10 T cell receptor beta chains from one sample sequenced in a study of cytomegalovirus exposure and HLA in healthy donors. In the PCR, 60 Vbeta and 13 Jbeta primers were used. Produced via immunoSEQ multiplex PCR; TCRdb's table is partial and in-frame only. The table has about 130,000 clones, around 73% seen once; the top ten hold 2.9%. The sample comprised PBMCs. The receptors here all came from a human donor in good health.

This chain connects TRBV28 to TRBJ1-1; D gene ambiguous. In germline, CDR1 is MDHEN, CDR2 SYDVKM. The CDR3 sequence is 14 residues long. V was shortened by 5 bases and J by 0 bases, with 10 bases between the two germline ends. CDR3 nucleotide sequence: TGTGCCAGCAGTCTTTTCACACTGAACACTGAAGCTTTCTTT. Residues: CASSLFTLNTEAFF.

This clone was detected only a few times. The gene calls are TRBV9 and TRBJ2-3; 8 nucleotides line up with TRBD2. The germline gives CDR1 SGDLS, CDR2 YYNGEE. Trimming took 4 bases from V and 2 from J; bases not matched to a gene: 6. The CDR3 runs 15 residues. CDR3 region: CASSISGEITDTQYF. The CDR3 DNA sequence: TGTGCCAGCAGCATTAGCGGGGAAATCACAGATACGCAGTATTTT.

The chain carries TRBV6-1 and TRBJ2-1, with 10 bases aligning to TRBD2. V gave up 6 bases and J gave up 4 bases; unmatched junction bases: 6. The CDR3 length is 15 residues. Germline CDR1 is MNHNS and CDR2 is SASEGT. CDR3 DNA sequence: TGTGCCAGCAGACCGGGACTAGCGTCTTACAATGAGCAGTTCTTC. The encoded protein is CASRPGLASYNEQFF.

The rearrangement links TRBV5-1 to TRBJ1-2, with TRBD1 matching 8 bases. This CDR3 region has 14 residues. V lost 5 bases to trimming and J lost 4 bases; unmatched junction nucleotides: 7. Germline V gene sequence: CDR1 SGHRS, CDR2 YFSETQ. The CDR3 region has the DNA TGCGCCAGCAGTCCGGACAGGGTACTCTATGGCTACACCTTC. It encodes CASSPDRVLYGYTF.

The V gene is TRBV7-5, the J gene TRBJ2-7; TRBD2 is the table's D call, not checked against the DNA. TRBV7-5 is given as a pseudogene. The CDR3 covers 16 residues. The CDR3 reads CVRSLRRLAGRYEQYF. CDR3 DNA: TGTGTCAGAAGCTTACGGAGACTAGCGGGACGCTACGAGCAGTACTTC.

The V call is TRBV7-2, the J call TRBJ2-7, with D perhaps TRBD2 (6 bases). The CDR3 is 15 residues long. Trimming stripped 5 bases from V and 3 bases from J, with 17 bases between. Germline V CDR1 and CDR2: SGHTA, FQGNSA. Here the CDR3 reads CASSPPRVGGYEQYF. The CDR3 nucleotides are TGTGCCAGCAGCCCCCCGAGGGTCGGGGGCTACGAGCAGTACTTC.

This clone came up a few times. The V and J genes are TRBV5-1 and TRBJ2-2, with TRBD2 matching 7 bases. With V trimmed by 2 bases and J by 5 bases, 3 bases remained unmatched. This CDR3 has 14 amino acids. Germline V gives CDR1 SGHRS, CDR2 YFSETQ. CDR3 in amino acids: CASSFMGGTGELFF. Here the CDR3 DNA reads TGCGCCAGCAGCTTCATGGGGGGGACCGGGGAGCTGTTTTTT.

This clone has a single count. The CDR3 reads CASSLDKMSPYNEQFF. CDR3 sequence (DNA): TGCGCCAGCAGCTTGGATAAGATGAGCCCCTACAATGAGCAGTTCTTC. V is TRBV5-1 and J is TRBJ2-1; the D is unclear. This CDR3 has 16 amino acids. Trimming took off 0 bases at V and 2 bases at J, with 12 bases between the two ends. CDR1 and CDR2 from the germline V gene are SGHRS and YFSETQ. The full variable domain, in which reference TRBV5-1 and TRBJ2-1 provide the parts outside the CDR3, is KAGVTQTPRYLIKTRGQQVTLSCSPISGHRSVSWYQQTPGQGLQFLFEYFSETQRNKGNFPGRFSGRQFSNSRSEMNVSTLELGDSALYLCASSLDKMSPYNEQFFGPGTRLTVL.

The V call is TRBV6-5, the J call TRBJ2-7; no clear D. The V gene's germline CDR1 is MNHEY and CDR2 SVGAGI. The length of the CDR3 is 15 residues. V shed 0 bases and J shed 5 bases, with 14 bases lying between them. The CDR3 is CASSYSWVSTDEQYF. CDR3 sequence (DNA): TGTGCCAGCAGTTACTCGTGGGTTTCGACTGACGAGCAGTACTTC.

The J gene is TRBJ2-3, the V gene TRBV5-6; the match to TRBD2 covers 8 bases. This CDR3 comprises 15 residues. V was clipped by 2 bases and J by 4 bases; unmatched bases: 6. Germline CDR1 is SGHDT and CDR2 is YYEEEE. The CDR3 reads CASSLRLAFADTQYF. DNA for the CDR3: TGTGCCAGCAGCTTACGACTAGCGTTCGCAGATACGCAGTATTTT.